The clone carrying this T cell receptor (beta chain) was found once. The data derive from a study of control samples from healthy donors and cancer patients. TCRdb keeps only in-frame clones here, not all; method: immunoSEQ multiplex PCR. Among 130,000 or so clones listed, about 89% were seen once. The TCR sequence derives from a man between 18 and 35 years old in good health. The material sequenced was blood.

CDR3 amino acids: CAISESNRGADTQYF. The CDR3 bases are TGTGCCATCAGTGAGTCGAATAGGGGAGCGGATACGCAGTATTTT. The chain combines TRBV10-3 with TRBJ2-3; D possibly matches TRBD1 or TRBD2 (5 bases each). Germline lookup yields CDR1 ENHRY and CDR2 SYGVKD. There are 15 residues in the CDR3. V was clipped by 0 bases and J by 6 bases, with 13 bases between them.